The clone carrying this TCR beta chain was seen just once. Its antigen is undetermined. The data were taken from a study of T cell responses to AZD1222 COVID-19 vaccine. Study-level results: The sample set comprised mostly white British donors with more females, and clonal diversity was possibly underestimated. Seropositivity was recorded at baseline in only a handful of AZD1222 recipients.

V gave up 2 bases and J gave up 5 bases, with 16 bases separating them. The CDR3 covers 15 residues. CDR1 MNHEY and CDR2 SVGAGI come from the germline V gene. The data were produced by immunoSEQ multiplex PCR, yet TCRdb's version contains in-frame clones alone and is incomplete. In the table there are roughly 100,000 clones, roughly 86% of which are singletons. The chain uses TRBV6-5 and TRBJ2-7, with D perhaps matching TRBD2 (6 bases). Source: peripheral blood, taken 28 days after the second AZD1222 dose. This receptor was taken from an adult who received the AZD1222 COVID-19 vaccine. CDR3 bases: TGTGCCAGCAGTTACCAACCGGGAGTCGGGAACGAGCAGTACTTC. Protein: CASSYQPGVGNEQYF.